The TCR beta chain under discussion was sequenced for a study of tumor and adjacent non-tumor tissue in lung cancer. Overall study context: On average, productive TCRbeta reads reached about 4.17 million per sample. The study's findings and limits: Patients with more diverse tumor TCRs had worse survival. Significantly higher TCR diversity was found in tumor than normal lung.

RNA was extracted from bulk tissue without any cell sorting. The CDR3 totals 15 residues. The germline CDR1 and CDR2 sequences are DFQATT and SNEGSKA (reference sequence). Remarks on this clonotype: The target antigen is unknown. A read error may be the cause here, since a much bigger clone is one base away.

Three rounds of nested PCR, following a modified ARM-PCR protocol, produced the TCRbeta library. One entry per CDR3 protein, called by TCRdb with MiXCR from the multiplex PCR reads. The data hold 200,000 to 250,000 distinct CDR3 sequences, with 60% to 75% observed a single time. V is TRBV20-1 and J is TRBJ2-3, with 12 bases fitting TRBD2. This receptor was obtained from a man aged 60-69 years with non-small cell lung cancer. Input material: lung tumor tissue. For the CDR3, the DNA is TGCAATGCTGCCCTAGCGGGGGGGGGCACAGATACGCAGTATTTT. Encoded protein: CNAALAGGGTDTQYF.